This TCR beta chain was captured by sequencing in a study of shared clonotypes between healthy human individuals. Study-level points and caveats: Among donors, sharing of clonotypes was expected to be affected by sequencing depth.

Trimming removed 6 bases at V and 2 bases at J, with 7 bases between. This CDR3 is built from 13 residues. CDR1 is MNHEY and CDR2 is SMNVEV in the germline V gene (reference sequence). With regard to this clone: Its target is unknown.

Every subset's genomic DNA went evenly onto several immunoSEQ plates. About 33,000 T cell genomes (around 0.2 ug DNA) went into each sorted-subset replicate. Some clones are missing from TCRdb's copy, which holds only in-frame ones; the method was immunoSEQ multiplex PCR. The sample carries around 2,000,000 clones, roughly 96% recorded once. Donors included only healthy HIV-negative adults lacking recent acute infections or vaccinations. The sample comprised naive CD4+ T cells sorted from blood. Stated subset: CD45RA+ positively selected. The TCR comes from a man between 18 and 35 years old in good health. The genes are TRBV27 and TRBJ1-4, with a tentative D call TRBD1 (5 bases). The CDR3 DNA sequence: TGTGCCAGCAGGGGGCTCACTAATGAAAAACTGTTTTTT. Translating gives CASRGLTNEKLFF.